This T cell receptor (beta chain) was sequenced during a study of blood T cell repertoires in COVID-19. Study in general: PBMCs, B-cell-depleted T cells, or T cells were the source of the cDNA or gDNA that made up the material.

Clones were sequenced by immunoSEQ multiplex PCR, and TCRdb holds only the in-frame ones, with some missing. The table has about 260,000 clones, 86% seen once. The sample consisted of PBMCs or T cells enriched from blood (not recorded which). This receptor was obtained from a woman between 50 and 59 years old who had recovered from COVID-19.

This chain's CDR3 is CASRTGTSGMGEQFF. Written as DNA, the CDR3 is TGTGCCAGCCGGACCGGGACTAGCGGGATGGGTGAGCAGTTCTTC. The V and J genes are TRBV28 and TRBJ2-1; 13 bases agree with TRBD2. Germline V gives CDR1 MDHEN, CDR2 SYDVKM. The CDR3 has 15 residues. V trimming: 8 bases; J trimming: 9 bases; junction bases outside the gene matches: 10. Filled out from reference TRBV28 and TRBJ2-1, the complete variable domain reads DVKVTQSSRYLVKRTGEKVFLECVQDMDHENMFWYRQDPGLGLRLIYFSYDVKMKEKGDIPEGYSVSREKKERFSLILESASTNQTSMYLCASRTGTSGMGEQFFGPGTRLTVL.